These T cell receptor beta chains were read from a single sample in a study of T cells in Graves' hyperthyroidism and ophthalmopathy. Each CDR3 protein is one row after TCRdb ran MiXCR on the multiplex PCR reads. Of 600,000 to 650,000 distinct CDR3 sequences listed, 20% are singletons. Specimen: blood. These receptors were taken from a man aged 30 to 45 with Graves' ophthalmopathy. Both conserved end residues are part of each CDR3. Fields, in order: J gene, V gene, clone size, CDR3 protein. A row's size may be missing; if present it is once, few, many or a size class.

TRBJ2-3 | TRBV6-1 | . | CASSKQGGGTDTQYF
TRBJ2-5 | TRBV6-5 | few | CASSYSAGGEETQYF
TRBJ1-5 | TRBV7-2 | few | CASSLQTGIRQPQHF
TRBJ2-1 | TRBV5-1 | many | CASSLGPEQFF
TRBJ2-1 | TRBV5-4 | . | CASSDSSGPNNEQFF
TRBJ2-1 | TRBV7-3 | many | CASSLAGGDYNEQFF
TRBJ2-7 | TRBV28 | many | CASSPRGAGVRSYEQYF
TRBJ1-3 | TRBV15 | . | CATSRVNTIYF
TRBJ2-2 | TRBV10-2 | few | CATGTSGPNTGELFF
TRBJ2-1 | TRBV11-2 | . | CASSLVGGLYNEQFF
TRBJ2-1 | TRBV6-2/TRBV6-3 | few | CASSYSSGRNEQFF
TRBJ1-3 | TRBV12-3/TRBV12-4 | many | CASSLGGADGNTIYF
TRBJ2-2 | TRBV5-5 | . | CASSSKTHPGELFF
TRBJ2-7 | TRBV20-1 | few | CSARPTPGASYEQYF
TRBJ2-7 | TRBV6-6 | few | CASSYSGGQTYEQYF
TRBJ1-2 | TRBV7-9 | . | CASSPRAQLQGYTF
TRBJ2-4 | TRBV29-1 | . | CSVGQENIQYF
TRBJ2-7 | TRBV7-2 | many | CASSLNRDYEQYF
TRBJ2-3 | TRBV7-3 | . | CASSLMGQGGTDTQYF
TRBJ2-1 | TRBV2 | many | CASRGIEQFF
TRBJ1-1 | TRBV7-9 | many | CASSLRTDEAFF
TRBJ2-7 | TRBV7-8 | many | CASSPGLASLEQYF
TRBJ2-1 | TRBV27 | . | CASSMRTGGAYNEQFF
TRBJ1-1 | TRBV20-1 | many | CSAEQGQLNTEAFF
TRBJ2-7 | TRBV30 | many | CAWGLVKGEQYF
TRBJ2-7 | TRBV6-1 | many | CASRTSIAGASYEQYF
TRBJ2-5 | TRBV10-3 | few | CAIRRDFPQETQYF
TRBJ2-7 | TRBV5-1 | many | CASSHDRTSYEQYF
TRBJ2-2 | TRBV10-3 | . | CAISAGVTGELFF
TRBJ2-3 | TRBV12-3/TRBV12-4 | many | CASSFPRQEPTDTQYF
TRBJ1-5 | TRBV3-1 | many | CASSQAPGNQPQHF
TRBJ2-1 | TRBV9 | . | CASSSTRDYYNEQFF
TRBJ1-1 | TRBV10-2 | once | CASRGQGLNTEAFF
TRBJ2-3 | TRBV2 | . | CASRKVAGSTDTQYF
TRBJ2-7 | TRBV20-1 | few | CSASGDAFYEQYF
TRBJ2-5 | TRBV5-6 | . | CASSLERASGPRKTQYF
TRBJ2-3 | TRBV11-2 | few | CASSLGPGRSPDTQYF